The rows below give T cell receptor beta chains drawn from one sample of a study of blood T cell repertoires in COVID-19. Produced via immunoSEQ multiplex PCR; TCRdb's table is partial and in-frame only. This table has 6,000 or so clones, more than 75% appearing once. Sequenced input: peripheral blood. These receptors were collected from a human donor in a cohort sampled during active COVID-19. CDR3s include the opening cysteine and the closing phenylalanine or tryptophan. A D gene is named only where the DNA matches it firmly. A row's size may be missing; if present it is once, few, many or a size class.

d_call	v_call	clone_size	j_call	cdr3_nt	cdr3_aa
-	TRBV6-4	-	TRBJ2-5	TGTGCCAGCCGAGGCAGGGAAGAGACCCAGTACTTC	CASRGREETQYF
TRBD2	TRBV27	-	TRBJ2-5	TGTGCCAGCAAATTGCTAGCGGGGAAAGAGACCCAGTACTTC	CASKLLAGKETQYF
TRBD2	TRBV12-3/TRBV12-4	medium-sized	TRBJ2-3	TGTGCCAGCAGTCGGGGGGGAGATACGCAGTATTTT	CASSRGGDTQYF
TRBD1	TRBV5-1	once	TRBJ1-1	TGCGCCAGCAGCGTAGGGACAGTAACTGAAGCTTTCTTT	CASSVGTVTEAFF
-	TRBV7-2	-	TRBJ2-5	TGTGCCAGCAGCTTAGGGCTCCTAGAGACCCAGTACTTC	CASSLGLLETQYF
-	TRBV12-3/TRBV12-4	once	TRBJ2-1	TGTGCCAGCACCGGGAACAATGAGCAGTTCTTC	CASTGNNEQFF
TRBD1	TRBV19	-	TRBJ1-1	TGTGCCAGTAGTTTCTCAGGGGGCTCCCCTGAAGCTTTCTTT	CASSFSGGSPEAFF
TRBD1	TRBV5-1	-	TRBJ1-5	TGCGCCAGCAGCGTGGAGGGGGCTCAGCCCCAGCATTTT	CASSVEGAQPQHF
TRBD2	TRBV2	-	TRBJ2-7	TGTGCCAGCGTTCCTAGCGGGAGGGCCTCTGAGCAGTACTTC	CASVPSGRASEQYF
TRBD2	TRBV4-3	-	TRBJ2-2	TGCGCCAGCAGCCAAGTAGCGGGGGTTAACACCGGGGAGCTGTTTTTT	CASSQVAGVNTGELFF
TRBD2	TRBV11-2	-	TRBJ2-3	TGTGCCAGCAGCTTAGACTCGGGACTAGCGGGAGCGAGCACAGATACGCAGTATTTT	CASSLDSGLAGASTDTQYF
-	TRBV6-4	-	TRBJ1-2	TGTGCCAGCAAAGCAGGGGTAACCCTCTATGGCTACACCTTC	CASKAGVTLYGYTF
-	TRBV19	few	TRBJ1-5	TGTGCCAGTAGTATAGATAACATCCCCCCCAATCAGCCCCAGCATTTT	CASSIDNIPPNQPQHF
TRBD2	TRBV4-1	-	TRBJ2-5	TGCGCCAGCAGCCAAGATTGGGGGGGACAAGAGACCCAGTACTTC	CASSQDWGGQETQYF
-	TRBV11-2	-	TRBJ1-6	TGTGCCAGCAGCTTAGGTGGCGGGAATTCACCCCTCCACTTT	CASSLGGGNSPLHF
-	TRBV7-9	-	TRBJ1-1	TGTGCCAGTACCAATTGGGCTCCGAACACTGAAGCTTTCTTT	CASTNWAPNTEAFF
-	TRBV12-3/TRBV12-4	-	TRBJ1-1	TGTGCCAGCAGTGGAGGTAACACTGAAGCTTTCTTT	CASSGGNTEAFF
TRBD2	TRBV7-2	-	TRBJ2-3	TGTGCCAGCAGCCAGCAACCATATTTACTAGCGGGGTACACAGATACGCAGTATTTT	CASSQQPYLLAGYTDTQYF
-	TRBV3-1/TRBV3-2	-	TRBJ2-4	TGTGCCAGCAGCCAAGATAGCCGAGGTGCCAAAAACATTCAGTACTTC	CASSQDSRGAKNIQYF
-	TRBV7-2	-	TRBJ2-1	TGTGCCAGCAGCTTAGCTAGCGGAGAGTACAATGAGCAGTTCTTC	CASSLASGEYNEQFF
TRBD1	TRBV19	-	TRBJ1-3	TGTGCCAGTAGTATACCCCGGGGCAGGGGGCTGGACACCATATATTTT	CASSIPRGRGLDTIYF
TRBD2	TRBV6-7	-	TRBJ2-7	TGTGCCGGACCGGGAGGGGGGCAGTACTTC	CAGPGGGQYF
TRBD2	TRBV27	-	TRBJ2-1	TGTGCCAGCAGTCGCGGACTAGCGGGAGGACCGACTCCAAATGAGCAGTTCTTC	CASSRGLAGGPTPNEQFF
-	TRBV28	-	TRBJ1-2	TGTGCCAGCAGTTTTTACAGCTATGGCTACACCTTC	CASSFYSYGYTF
-	TRBV19	-	TRBJ2-7	TGTGCCAGTAGTGCCCTAAGCTCAGGGCACAACGAGCAGTACTTC	CASSALSSGHNEQYF
TRBD1	TRBV9	once	TRBJ2-2	TGTGCCAGCAGCCCCCGTACGGGACAGGGGAACACCGGGGAGCTGTTTTTT	CASSPRTGQGNTGELFF
-	TRBV18	-	TRBJ1-5	TGTGCCAGCTCACCCGGGGATCAGCCCCAGCATTTT	CASSPGDQPQHF
-	TRBV27	-	TRBJ2-2	TGTGCCAGCACCCTACTTAGCGTATCGGACACCGGGGAGCTGTTTTTT	CASTLLSVSDTGELFF
TRBD1	TRBV6-2/TRBV6-3	-	TRBJ2-1	TGTGCCAGCAGTTATGCCCCGGGACAGGTCGAGGGCAAGCAGTTCTTC	CASSYAPGQVEGKQFF
TRBD2	TRBV7-2	-	TRBJ2-5	TGTGCCAGCAGCTTAGCGAGCGGGGGCGTGACCCAGTACTTC	CASSLASGGVTQYF
-	TRBV15	once	TRBJ1-4	TGTGCCACCAGCAGAAACAGGGATTCGGGTGAAAAACTGTTTTTT	CATSRNRDSGEKLFF
-	TRBV19	-	TRBJ1-6	TGTGCCAGTAGTATCGGTCCTGGTTCACCCCTCCACTTT	CASSIGPGSPLHF
-	TRBV29-1	-	TRBJ1-1	TGCAGCGTTGAAGGGACGGGAGGGGACACTGAAGCTTTCTTT	CSVEGTGGDTEAFF
-	TRBV6-5	-	TRBJ1-2	TGTGCCAGCAGTTACGCACAGTTCCCAAAGCGCTACACCTTC	CASSYAQFPKRYTF
-	TRBV7-2	-	TRBJ2-3	TGTGCCAGCAGCTTATCGGGCCCGGGACATGTCACAGATACGCAGTATTTT	CASSLSGPGHVTDTQYF
-	TRBV2	-	TRBJ2-3	TGTGCCAGCAGCCGGTTAAGCACAGATACGCAGTATTTT	CASSRLSTDTQYF
-	TRBV19	once	TRBJ2-1	TGTGCCAGCTCAGGCAGTTTTGGGAATGAGCAGTTCTTC	CASSGSFGNEQFF
TRBD2	TRBV7-8	-	TRBJ2-5	TGTGCCAGCAGCTTACGGCGGGGGGGCCTCGGAGAGACCCAGTACTTC	CASSLRRGGLGETQYF
TRBD1	TRBV11-2	-	TRBJ2-5	TGTGCCAGCAGAACCGGGACAGGGGGAAGAGAGACCCAGTACTTC	CASRTGTGGRETQYF
TRBD1	TRBV7-2	once	TRBJ2-5	TGTGCCAGCAGCGCGGCGGGACAGGTTCAGGGGACCCAGTACTTC	CASSAAGQVQGTQYF
TRBD2	TRBV5-5	-	TRBJ2-3	TGTGCCAGCAGCCAAGTCCTAGCGGGAGGCACAGATACGCAGTATTTT	CASSQVLAGGTDTQYF
TRBD2	TRBV7-2	-	TRBJ2-3	TGTGCCAGCAGCCCCGGGACTAGCGGGATCTTCACAGATACGCAGTATTTT	CASSPGTSGIFTDTQYF
-	TRBV5-1	few	TRBJ2-2	TGCGCCAGCAGCTTGGCCTACACCGGGGAGCTGTTTTTT	CASSLAYTGELFF
TRBD1	TRBV7-2	-	TRBJ1-2	TGTGCCAGCAGCTCCATCCGGGACAGGGTGAATGGCTACACCTTC	CASSSIRDRVNGYTF
TRBD1	TRBV5-1	-	TRBJ2-5	TGCGCCAGCAGCCGGGGACAGGGGAAAGAGACCCAGTACTTC	CASSRGQGKETQYF
TRBD1	TRBV5-1	-	TRBJ2-1	TGCGCCAGCAGCCCGACCCCCGGGACAGGGGGAAACAATGAGCAGTTCTTC	CASSPTPGTGGNNEQFF